This T cell receptor beta chain was captured by sequencing in a study of cytomegalovirus exposure and HLA in healthy donors (dated 2017 in TCRdb). Describing the broader study: An earlier analysis of approximately 550 of the donors reported roughly 300 Gb of sequence data and 100 million to 130 million unique TCR beta sequences from 150 million to 200 million T cells. The study aimed to test whether cataloging public T cell receptors could reveal signatures of past pathogen exposure. In the later analysis, no new phenotypic data were used to find candidate immune exposures; instead, reliance was placed on TCR beta sequences and their occurrence across donors. Typing coverage differed by locus: A, B, C, DRB1 and DQB1 were typed in roughly 620-630 donors, DQA1 in 500 to 550, DPA1 in nearly 610, and DPB1 in just under 490. A separate validation cohort of roughly 110 different subjects was used in addition to the approximately 700-subject first cohort. In an earlier analysis of over 550 of the donors, high-throughput TCR beta sequencing was used to judge whether each TCR beta V gene segment behaved as functional or pseudogenic. Roughly 300 gigabases of sequencing data and around 85 million unique TCR sequences made up an early release that covered 500 to 700 HLA-typed donors. Across some 400 genotyped donors of the cohort, an average of about 220,000 unique TCR beta nucleotide sequences per donor were sequenced, and around 19% of those sequences were non-productive. Because of strong linkage in the cohort, five DR-DQ haplotypes were treated as single units for association and clustering. HLA typing covered class I and class II loci at four-digit resolution. The T cell repertoires of around 730 subjects were profiled by immunosequencing and related to cytomegalovirus serostatus. Among the roughly 400 genotyped donors, about 83% belonged to the genetic ancestry cluster associated with self-reported Caucasian donors. To predict cytomegalovirus infection status, the study combined high-throughput TCR immunosequencing, statistical association of individual TCRs with disease status, and machine learning. A later analysis re-analyzed previously published TCR beta repertoires from 600 to 850 donors and added high-resolution HLA genotyping to study TCR occurrence patterns. Donor age, sex, ethnicity and CMV serostatus were compiled alongside the repertoire data. All discovery cohort repertoires had been generated using a single sequencing platform. A later genetic analysis used genome-wide SNP genotypes for about three fifths of the 666 donors, treating that subset as a discovery cohort. What the research found in general, with its limitations: Specific HLA alleles were associated with 18,000 or so TCR beta sequences at a false discovery rate of 0.05 in a later analysis. A cluster of highly shared sequence variants was judged likely to be a technical artifact of the sequencing pipeline. A later analysis found that HLA-associated TCR beta chains were more clonally expanded and had lower generation probabilities than equally common non-associated chains. A further reported finding was that TCR beta sequences accurately predicted the HLA-A and HLA-B alleles for most subjects in the first cohort. The cohort was sequenced for TCR beta chains only, and without alpha or paired-chain data the features that could be detected were limited. Because some donors lacked HLA typing at each locus, the association tests relied only on the typed subset. Most TCR sequences were observed very rarely across donors, whereas some public TCRs were present in many individuals. A later analysis found that TCR association rates varied across HLA loci, with DRB1 alleles showing the most associated TCRs and HLA-C alleles the fewest. Compared with the roughly 700-donor mean, donors in an Asian-associated ancestry cluster had fewer N-insertions in productive TCRs, according to a later genetic analysis. V-gene and J-gene trimming of TCR beta chains was associated with a missense DCLRE1C variant in a later genetic analysis, and the association was replicated in an independent cohort. Strong co-occurrence of HLA alleles, especially DR and DQ, made assigning TCR associations to individual alleles difficult. The classifier was reported to diagnose cytomegalovirus status with high specificity and sensitivity in both the original cohort and the validation cohort. In vitro tests confirmed that a few of the cytomegalovirus-associated TCR beta chains recognize cytomegalovirus antigens. An earlier analysis of some 590 of the donors showed that most TCR beta V segments appeared in productive rearrangements either about 87% or about 30% of the time, which broadly matched IMGT annotations. In the study, some 160 TCR beta chains were listed as associated with cytomegalovirus. A later analysis reported that several top co-occurrence clusters appeared linked to parvovirus B19, influenza, CMV and Epstein-Barr virus. Because counts were too low, some 16 rarely observed V segments, including chromosome 9 orphons, were excluded from the earlier analysis of 587 of the donors. The authors suggested that the approach could potentially be extended to other disease states and immunological phenotypes. Linkage disequilibrium might explain the correlated functional status among segregating V segments, but an unknown experimental factor could not be ruled out. A later analysis found that most CMV-associated TCR beta chains appeared HLA-restricted, with HLA associations seemingly driven largely by CMV exposure. Immune exposure information for the cohort was limited to CMV serostatus. Sequencing depth was assumed to be roughly uniform across donors in the presence/absence analyses, though that assumption may not hold.

The library was generated by the immunoSEQ multiplex PCR assay. The multiplex PCR relied on a mix of 60 forward primers for TCR Vbeta segments and 13 reverse primers for TCR Jbeta segments. The CDR3 region of rearranged TCR beta genes was amplified from genomic DNA with a multiplex PCR assay. Amplified TCR beta libraries were sequenced as 87-base-pair reads on the Illumina HiSeq System. In the source study's methods: Across the 640 or so repertoires, a later analysis counted 78 million or so unique TCR beta chains, around 10 million of which were shared by at least two donors. Raw reads were error-corrected and collapsed into unique sequences by a nearest-neighbor algorithm in which closely related sequences were merged to remove PCR and sequencing errors. V, D and J gene segments were assigned by aligning CDR3 sequences to IMGT reference sequences. For a sequence to be retained, a match of at least six nucleotides to both a V gene segment and a J gene segment was required. Rearrangements were called productive when the CDR3 lacked stop codons and stayed in frame with V and J; all others were non-productive. Following IMGT convention, CDR3 was defined as the stretch from the second conserved V-encoded cysteine to the conserved J-encoded phenylalanine. The earlier analysis of about 590 of the donors excluded sequences that lacked an unambiguous match to a single V gene segment. An earlier analysis of fewer than 750 of the donors called V segments functional above 56.7% productive rearrangements and segregating when the between-donor standard deviation exceeded 5%. A statistical classification framework was built to diagnose cytomegalovirus status from the catalog of TCR beta chain sequences. V and J gene assignment, in a later analysis, came from comparing TCR nucleotide sequences with IMGT/GENE-DB human TR gene sequences. The TCRdist pipeline was used in a later analysis to assign CDR3 sequences and most-parsimonious VDJ recombination scenarios. A later analysis defined each TCR beta chain by its CDR3 amino acid sequence plus V-gene family, and excluded reads lacking a unique V-gene family. A later analysis removed 500 to 650 highly shared, low-generation-probability nucleotide sequences to deal with suspected cross-contamination and a sequencing artifact. A later analysis calculated a clonal expansion index for each public chain from normalized within-repertoire ranks of inferred template counts. In a later analysis, generation probabilities were computed with a VDJ recombination model fitted to out-of-frame rearrangements, and the resulting probabilities were checked against IGoR. In a later analysis, TCR-TCR, TCR-HLA and TCR-CMV co-occurrence was scored with hypergeometric tests, and a repertoire-size bias correction was applied to TCR pairs. A later analysis estimated false discovery rates by permuting HLA or CMV assignments 20 times. In a later analysis, co-occurring TCRs were grouped using DBSCAN, with TCRdist sequence similarity added in when clustering inside HLA-allele-positive subsets. Repertoires with fewer than 30,000 or more than 120,000 public chains were left out of co-occurrence clustering, as were a handful of repertoires with anomalous nucleotide sharing. What TCRdb holds here is the immuneACCESS table cut down to in-frame rearrangements. Part of the clones is not present; checked against another copy, under half of the missing clones reflect an unresolved V gene, and the others are unexplained. V and J calls and clone size are copied from that table; D and trimming were computed from the DNA. The sample data list roughly 120,000 clones, and roughly 80% of these were observed just once. The ten largest make up roughly 4.5% of the sample.

Of note for this clone: Its target antigen remains unknown. Base qualities were left out, and no much larger clone turns up one base away.

In total, around 600 healthy bone marrow donors made up the cohort. At the time of sampling, all cohort members were nominally healthy, though unrecorded immune exposures were likely present. The donor tested CMV seropositive and was one of the 289 seropositive cohort members. A peripheral blood sample was collected from each donor, and TCR beta sequencing was performed on peripheral blood mononuclear cells. Genomic DNA extraction from the blood cell samples was performed with the Qiagen DNeasy Blood Extraction Kit. The sequenced material came from PBMCs. The clonotype originates from a man over 45 in good health and CMV-seropositive.

The CDR3 corresponds to CASSLGAGAREKLFF. The DNA sequence reads TGCGCCAGCAGCTTGGGGGCGGGGGCCCGAGAAAAACTGTTTTTT. The rearrangement combines TRBV5-1 with TRBJ1-4; a tentative D match to TRBD1 spans 6 bases. The germline V gene gives CDR1 as SGHRS and CDR2 as YFSETQ. V is pared back by 0 bases and J by 8 bases, with 14 bases lying between the germline termini. The CDR3 measures 15 amino acids from cysteine to phenylalanine. The only DNA kept is the CDR3, 45 bases in frame from the first base.